This TCR beta chain was found in a study of blood T cell repertoires in COVID-19. At the level of the study: The study drew acute and convalescent COVID-19 samples from the United States, Italy and Spain. T cells, B-cell-depleted T cells, or PBMCs provided the cDNA or gDNA that served as material.

This CDR3 contains 15 residues. Germline lookup yields CDR1 LNHDA and CDR2 SQIVND (reference sequence). V lost 2 bases and J 1 base, leaving 11 bases between the germline ends. In the authors' methods: Nucleated cell counts were estimated from reference gene primer amplification. Profiled with immunoSEQ multiplex PCR; TCRdb holds only in-frame clones, not every one. From that table come the V and J calls and clone size; the DNA was used to work out D and trimming. Seen here are over 150,000 clones, more than 60% observed once, and the top ten hold around 2.7%. The genes are TRBV19 and TRBJ1-2; D is unresolved. Sample: peripheral blood. This clonotype was obtained from a man between 65 and 79 years old with acute or convalescent COVID-19. The CDR3 bases are TGTGCCAGTAGTATAAGTGGAGTGCTTAACTATGGCTACACCTTC. Its translation: CASSISGVLNYGYTF. The complete variable domain, with remaining parts taken from reference TRBV19 and TRBJ1-2, reads DGGITQSPKYLFRKEGQNVTLSCEQNLNHDAMYWYRQDPGQGLRLIYYSQIVNDFQKGDIAEGYSVSREKKESFPLTVTSAQKNPTAFYLCASSISGVLNYGYTFGSGTRLTVV.